This T cell receptor beta chain was sequenced for a study of CD8 T cells in Susac syndrome. RNA, at about 0.5 to 1 ug, was reverse transcribed with random hexamers. Multiplex PCR with immunoSEQ amplified the TCR beta CDR3 across 54 Vbeta and 13 Jbeta. TCRdb reprocessed the immunoSEQ multiplex PCR reads with MiXCR, giving one entry per CDR3 protein. This table holds fewer than 70,000 distinct CDR3 sequences, 95% found once. This clonotype has a single count. J lost 7 bases, V lost 3 bases, and 5 bases had no gene match. Germline V gene sequence: CDR1 SQVTM, CDR2 ANQGSEA. The CDR3 sequence is 13 residues long.

Sequenced sample: CD8+ T cells from PBMCs. This chain joins TRBV29-1 and TRBJ2-1; TRBD2 aligns across 8 bases. The source is a human donor in good health. The CDR3 bases are TGCAGCGTTGACGGGGGGGTTGCTAATGAGCAGTTCTTC. This translates into CSVDGGVANEQFF.